This T cell receptor (beta chain) was sequenced in a study of blood T cells in healthy people across ages. This clonotype has just a few counts. Primed by a sample-barcoded 5' primer and a J-beta primer mix, a second PCR proceeded for about 7 to 11 cycles. Each TCR beta cDNA got a 12-nucleotide random molecular identifier. TCRdb re-called the 5' RACE reads through MiXCR, storing one row per CDR3 protein. The data show around 1,000,000 distinct CDR3 sequences, roughly two fifths seen once. The donors, healthy Caucasians from Russia, were aged roughly 6 to 90. Germline loops: CDR1 MNHEY, CDR2 SMNVEV (reference sequence). The CDR3 has 15 residues. The ends were cut back, 3 bases at V and 4 bases at J, with 12 bases in the middle.

V gene TRBV27 combines with J gene TRBJ2-2, with D hard to call. Sequencing was performed on blood. The source of this sequence is a man between 18 and 35 years old in good health. The chain's CDR3 is CASSFWKGFTGELFF. For the CDR3, the DNA is TGTGCCAGCAGTTTTTGGAAGGGCTTCACCGGGGAGCTGTTTTTT.